This T cell receptor beta chain was observed in a study of OX40 agonist ivuxolimab in advanced cancers. TCRdb's table, derived via immunoSEQ multiplex PCR, lists solely in-frame clones and lacks some. The sample records around 60,000 clones, roughly three quarters being singletons. V was pared by 0 bases and J by 3 bases, with 12 bases between. Germline loops: CDR1 SGHKS, CDR2 YYEKEE (reference sequence). The CDR3 is 16 residues long. Sequencing was performed on CD4+ or CD8+ T cells sorted from blood, taken in a trial of the OX40 agonist ivuxolimab. This sequence was found in an adult with an advanced solid tumor such as melanoma, head and neck, liver or kidney cancer. This chain joins TRBV5-5 and TRBJ2-2, with D perhaps matching TRBD2 (5 bases). CDR3 loop: CASSLDAGWYTGELFF. In DNA, the CDR3 is TGTGCCAGCAGCTTGGATGCGGGCTGGTACACCGGGGAGCTGTTTTTT.